This TCR beta chain was captured in a study of blood T cell repertoires in COVID-19. Looking at the study overall: Samples of COVID-19 (acute and convalescent) were obtained from the United States, Italy and Spain. PBMCs, B-cell-depleted T cells, or T cells were the source of the cDNA or gDNA that made up the material.

Study processing details: Researchers report that nucleated cell counts were estimated from reference gene primer amplification. Assay used: immunoSEQ multiplex PCR; TCRdb lists only in-frame clones, some missing. V, J and clone size reflect that table, while D and trimming were determined from the DNA. The table shows about 120,000 clones, with roughly 75% occurring only once. The CDR3 loop spans 13 amino acids. Germline trimming cut 4 bases from V and 1 base from J; bases unmatched to any gene: 0. In germline, CDR1 is LGHDT, CDR2 YNNKEL (reference sequence). The TCR comes from a man in his sixties with active or convalescent COVID-19. Sequenced material: peripheral blood. The V gene is TRBV3-1 (or the pseudogene TRBV3-2), the J gene TRBJ1-1; TRBD1 aligns across 7 bases. The CDR3 DNA reads TGTGCCAGCAGCCGGACAGGGAACACTGAAGCTTTCTTT. Translating it yields CASSRTGNTEAFF.